This passage covers 14 T cell receptor beta chains from one sample sequenced in a study of tumor-infiltrating lymphocytes in primary liver carcinoma. Germline DNA was also extracted, while the blood RNA originated from unsorted whole blood. A constant-region primer primed TCR beta cDNA synthesis from about 530 ng of total RNA. It was through three nested multiplex PCR rounds of slightly modified ARM-PCR that TCR beta libraries arose. For approximately 9 cycles apiece, the opening two PCR rounds ran with TRBV1-TRBV30 forward primers and a C-beta reverse primer. Each CDR3 protein gets one entry after TCRdb re-called the multiplex PCR reads with MiXCR. Counted here are about 310,000 distinct CDR3 sequences, 50% to 75% occurring once; the ten biggest clones make up about 17%. The sequenced sample was peripheral blood. These receptors were obtained from a woman aged 25 to 39 with primary liver carcinoma and hepatitis B virus infection.

The rearrangement uses TRBV7-9 and TRBJ2-7; D not certain. This CDR3 has 11 residues. The germline gives CDR1 SEHNR, CDR2 FQNEAQ (reference sequence). The germline V and J ends were trimmed by 2 bases and 5 bases, with 4 bases remaining between them. This chain's CDR3 is CASSLPDEQYF. Written as DNA, the CDR3 is TGTGCCAGCAGCTTACCAGACGAGCAGTACTTC.

This sequence joins TRBV11-2 and TRBJ2-1, with unresolved D. There are 15 residues in the CDR3. Trimming removed 11 bases at V and 4 bases at J, with 21 bases between. CDR1 and CDR2 (germline): SGHAT, FQNNGV. The CDR3 reads CAGNLAGASYNEQFF. As DNA, the CDR3 is TGTGCCGGCAACTTAGCTGGAGCTTCATACAATGAGCAGTTCTTC. The full variable domain, in which reference TRBV11-2 and TRBJ2-1 provide the parts outside the CDR3, is EAGVAQSPRYKIIEKRQSVAFWCNPISGHATLYWYQQILGQGPKLLIQFQNNGVVDDSQLPKDRFSAERLKGVDSTLKIQPAKLEDSAVYLCAGNLAGASYNEQFFGPGTRLTVL.

Of note for this clonotype: At one boundary the junction diverges from the germline segment, which might be a read error. V and J are TRBV4-1 and TRBJ2-7; the D gene is possibly TRBD2 (5 bases). The CDR3 loop spans 15 amino acids. Germline CDR1 MGHRA, CDR2 YSYEKL. This CDR3 is CASSQDQEDYYEEYF. As DNA, the CDR3 is TGCGCCAGCAGCCAGGATCAGGAGGATTATTACGAGGAGTACTTC.

Comment on this clonotype: A read error may account for a junction end that differs from germline. The rearrangement links TRBV11-2 to TRBJ1-4; the D is unclear. CDR1 is SGHAT and CDR2 is FQNNGV in the germline V gene. The CDR3 length is 17 residues. The CDR3 DNA is TGTGCCAACAGCTTCCCTTCAGAGGGCTCGGCTCGTGAAAAACTGTTTTTT. Amino acid sequence: CANSFPSEGSAREKLFF.

The chain joins TRBV7-8 to TRBJ2-7, with D tentatively TRBD1 (5 bases). The CDR3 totals 15 residues. V lost 5 bases and J lost 9, with 23 bases in between. Looked up from germline, CDR1 is SGHVS and CDR2 is FQNEAQ. The CDR3 loop reads CASSRNPEVQGGQYF. Here the CDR3 DNA reads TGTGCCAGCAGCCGAAATCCAGAGGTCCAGGGCGGGCAGTACTTC.

This clonotype has at least ten counts. The chain joins TRBV12-3 or TRBV12-4 to TRBJ2-5, with 10 positions matching TRBD2. The trim removed 2 bases at V and 14 bases at J, leaving 14 bases unmatched. The CDR3 loop spans 15 amino acids. The chain's CDR3 is CASSLSGLAEITRYF. For the CDR3, the DNA is TGTGCCAGCAGTTTATCCGGACTAGCGGAAATTACCCGATACTTC.

This clonotype has at least ten counts. The chain employs TRBV29-1 and TRBJ2-3; 10 bases match TRBD2. The length of the CDR3 is 18 residues. J gave up 3 bases and V 5 bases, and 17 bases lay outside the gene matches. Germline-derived CDR1 and CDR2 are SQVTM and ANQGSEA. The CDR3 DNA reads as TGCAGCGTTTGGGCCCTAGCGGGAGCCGTTTCTGAGACAGATACGCAGTATTTT. It specifies CSVWALAGAVSETDTQYF.

Of note for this clonotype: Just one base apart from a much larger clone, this may be a read error. V and J are TRBV12-3 or TRBV12-4 and TRBJ1-2; 7 nucleotides align to TRBD1. The CDR3 has 14 residues. CDR3 sequence (DNA): TGTGCCAGCAGTTTCAAAGGGGGCGCGTATGGCTACGCCTTC. Translating gives CASSFKGGAYGYAF.

About this clonotype itself: This could be a read error, since a much larger clone is one nucleotide away. J is TRBJ2-4 and V is TRBV4-3, with a possible D match to TRBD2 (5 bases). Looked up from germline, CDR1 is LGHNA and CDR2 is YSLEER. The CDR3 runs 16 residues. In DNA form, the CDR3 reads TGCGCCAGCAGCCAAGATTACGGGATTTCCAAAAACATTAAGTACTTC. It codes for CASSQDYGISKNIKYF.

This clonotype was found many times. DNA for the CDR3: TGTGCCAGCAGGGGACAGAACACTGAAGCTTTCTTT. This sequence encodes CASRGQNTEAFF. The chain employs TRBV6-1 and TRBJ1-1; possibly TRBD1 for D (6 bases). Germline CDR1 reads MNHNS; CDR2 reads SASEGT. V lost 6 bases to trimming and J lost 1 base, with 6 bases between them. The CDR3 length is 12 residues.

Note on this clonotype: A much larger clone differs from this one at a single base, so this may be a read error. The chain recombines TRBV4-3 with TRBJ2-7; the D gene could be TRBD1 or TRBD2 (5 bases each). Germline CDR1 LGHNA, CDR2 YSLEER. The germline V and J ends were trimmed by 4 bases and 9 bases, with 16 bases remaining between them. The CDR3 totals 13 residues. The CDR3 bases are TGCGCCAGCAGCCGTACTTTCGGGGCGCGGCAGTACTTC. Its protein product is CASSRTFGARQYF.

The V and J genes are TRBV5-1 and TRBJ2-1; D gene uncertain. The CDR3 is 17 residues long. Per the germline V gene, CDR1 is SGHRS and CDR2 is YFSETQ. Trimming stripped 0 bases from V and 7 bases from J, with 20 bases between. Here the CDR3 reads CASSLEALWRPLNEQFF. CDR3 sequence (DNA): TGCGCCAGCAGCTTGGAAGCGTTGTGGAGACCCTTAAATGAGCAGTTCTTC.

The chain carries TRBV29-1 and TRBJ1-4; TRBD1 agrees at 7 bases. The germline gives CDR1 SQVTM, CDR2 ANQGSEA. Losses at the gene ends were 6 bases for V and 5 bases for J; bases not matched to a gene: 6. CDR3 length: 13 amino acids. As DNA, the CDR3 is TGCAGCGTAGGGGGCACGATGAATGAAAAACTGTTTTTT. Its translation is CSVGGTMNEKLFF. Full variable domain (remainder filled in from reference TRBV29-1 and TRBJ1-4): SAVISQKPSRDICQRGTSLTIQCQVDSQVTMMFWYRQQPGQSLTLIATANQGSEATYESGFVIDKFPISRPNLTFSTLTVSNMSPEDSSIYLCSVGGTMNEKLFFGSGTQLSVL.

This chain uses TRBV7-2 with TRBJ2-7; TRBD1 is a possible D gene (5 bases). Germline CDR1 reads SGHTA; CDR2 reads FQGNSA. This CDR3 comprises 13 residues. Trimming pared 5 bases from V and 6 bases from J, leaving 14 bases between. CDR3 DNA sequence: TGTGCCAGCAGCCCGCCAGGGATACGCGAGCAGTACTTC. As protein: CASSPPGIREQYF.